This TCR beta chain originates from a study of Ad26.COV2.S vaccination and SARS-CoV-2 variants. The treatment here: around 19 received Ad26.COV2.S at low or high dose, single or two shots; several received placebo; per-sample allocation not given. Sampling took place 63 days after the first vaccine or placebo injection. Trimming removed 3 bases from V and 1 base from J; junction bases left unmatched: 5. This CDR3 region has 15 residues. Germline values: CDR1 MNHEY, CDR2 SMNVEV (reference sequence). Produced via immunoSEQ multiplex PCR; TCRdb's table is partial and in-frame only. The data show roughly 320,000 clones, around 84% seen once.

This clonotype originated in a person between 18 and 60 years old who received the Ad26.COV2.S COVID-19 vaccine or a placebo. The chain is built from TRBV27 and TRBJ2-5; 7 nucleotides line up with TRBD2. The starting material was peripheral blood, obtained in a trial of Ad26.COV2.S vaccine versus placebo. CDR3 sequence: CASSFRRGGQETQYF. In DNA form, the CDR3 reads TGTGCCAGCAGTTTCCGACGCGGGGGCCAAGAGACCCAGTACTTC.